Here is one T cell receptor beta chain with its context. Per the original data handling: Reference gene primer amplification in the assay estimated nucleated cell counts. Some clones are missing from TCRdb's copy, which holds only in-frame ones; the method was immunoSEQ multiplex PCR. V, J and clone size derive from that table, while D and trimming were established from the DNA sequence. Here the sample spans about 160,000 clones, 90% being singletons. The data stem from a study of blood T cell repertoires in COVID-19. Across the study: From the United States, Italy and Spain came samples of acute and convalescent COVID-19.

Germline V gene sequence: CDR1 KGHSH, CDR2 LQKENI. Unmatched junction bases numbered 4, after V lost 2 bases and J lost 4 bases. CDR3 size: 15 residues. What was sequenced was peripheral blood. This clonotype originated in a man aged 60 to 69 with active or convalescent COVID-19. The chain recombines TRBV18 with TRBJ1-4; 7 nucleotides agree with TRBD1. This CDR3 reads CASSPMDRINEKLFF. The CDR3 bases are TGTGCCAGCTCACCAATGGACAGGATTAATGAAAAACTGTTTTTT.